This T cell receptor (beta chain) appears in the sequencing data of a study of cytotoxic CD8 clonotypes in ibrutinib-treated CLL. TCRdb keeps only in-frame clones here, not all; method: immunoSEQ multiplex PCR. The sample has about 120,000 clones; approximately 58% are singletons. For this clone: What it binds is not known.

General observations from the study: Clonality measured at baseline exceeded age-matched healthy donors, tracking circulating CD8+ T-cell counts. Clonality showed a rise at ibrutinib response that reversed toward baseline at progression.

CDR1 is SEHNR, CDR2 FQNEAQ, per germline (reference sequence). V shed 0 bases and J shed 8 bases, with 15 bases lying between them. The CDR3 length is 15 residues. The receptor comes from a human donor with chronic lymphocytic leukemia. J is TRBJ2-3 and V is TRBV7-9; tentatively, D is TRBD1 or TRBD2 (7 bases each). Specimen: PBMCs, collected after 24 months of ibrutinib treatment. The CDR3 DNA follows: TGTGCCAGCAGCTTAGCAGAGACAGGGAGGGGTACGCAGTATTTT. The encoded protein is CASSLAETGRGTQYF.